This note documents a single T cell receptor beta chain sequence. Antigen unknown. This entry is derived from a study of cytomegalovirus exposure and HLA in healthy donors. The wider study: Around 76% of several hundred genotyped donors fell in the Caucasian-associated ancestry cluster. General study results and limits: HLA restriction was apparent for most CMV-associated TCR beta chains in a later analysis.

V was pared by 5 bases and J by 5 bases, with 6 bases between. This CDR3 region has 11 residues. Per germline, CDR1 SEHNR and CDR2 FQNEAQ (reference sequence). This PCR relied on a set of 60 Vbeta primers and 13 Jbeta primers. Method: immunoSEQ multiplex PCR; TCRdb's copy keeps in-frame clones and lacks some. Of over 95,000 clones detected, 74% appear once; the ten largest clones hold around 3.9%. The chain couples TRBV7-9 to TRBJ1-1, with D uncertain. The receptor comes from a woman between 40 and 50 years old in good health and CMV-seropositive. What was sequenced was PBMCs. This chain's CDR3 is CASSTKTEAFF. CDR3 nucleotide sequence: TGTGCCAGCAGCACTAAGACTGAAGCTTTCTTT.